Listed here is a single T cell receptor beta chain. Its antigen is unidentified. The CDR3 loop spans 14 amino acids. CDR1 SGDLS and CDR2 YYNGEE come from the germline V gene. V lost 0 bases to trimming and J lost 5 bases, with 11 bases between them. The entry originates in a study of OX40 agonist ivuxolimab in advanced cancers. Sequenced by immunoSEQ multiplex PCR; TCRdb stores in-frame clones only, minus some. The sample lists 55,000 or so clones; 75% to 90% were seen once. General study results and limits: Expanded clones tended on average to be more numerous among CD8+ T cells than CD4+. CD4+ and CD8+ blood T cells expanded clonally by week 6 at 0.1 to 3.0 mg/kg.

The sequenced sample was CD4+ or CD8+ T cells sorted from blood, obtained in a trial of the OX40 agonist ivuxolimab. This clonotype was sampled from an adult with an advanced solid tumor such as melanoma, head and neck, liver or kidney cancer. The rearrangement uses TRBV9 and TRBJ1-1; D perhaps matches TRBD1 (5 bases). This chain's CDR3 is CASSVAPGETEAFF. DNA of the CDR3: TGTGCCAGCAGCGTAGCTCCGGGGGAGACTGAAGCTTTCTTT.